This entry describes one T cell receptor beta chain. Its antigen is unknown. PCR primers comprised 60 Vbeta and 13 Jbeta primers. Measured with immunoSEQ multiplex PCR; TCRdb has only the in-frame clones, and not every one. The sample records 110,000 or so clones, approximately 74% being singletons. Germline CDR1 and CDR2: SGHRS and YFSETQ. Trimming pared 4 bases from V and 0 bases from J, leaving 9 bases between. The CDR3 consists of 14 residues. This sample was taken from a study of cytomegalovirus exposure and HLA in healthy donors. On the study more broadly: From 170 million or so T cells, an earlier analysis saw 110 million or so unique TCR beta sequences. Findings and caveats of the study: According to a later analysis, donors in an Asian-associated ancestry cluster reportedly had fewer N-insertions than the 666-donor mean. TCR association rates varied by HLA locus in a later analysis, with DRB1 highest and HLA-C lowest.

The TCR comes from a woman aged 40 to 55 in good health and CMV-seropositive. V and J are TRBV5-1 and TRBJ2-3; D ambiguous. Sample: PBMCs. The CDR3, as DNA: TGCGCCAGCAGCCCCACAGAGAGCACAGATACGCAGTATTTT. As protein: CASSPTESTDTQYF.